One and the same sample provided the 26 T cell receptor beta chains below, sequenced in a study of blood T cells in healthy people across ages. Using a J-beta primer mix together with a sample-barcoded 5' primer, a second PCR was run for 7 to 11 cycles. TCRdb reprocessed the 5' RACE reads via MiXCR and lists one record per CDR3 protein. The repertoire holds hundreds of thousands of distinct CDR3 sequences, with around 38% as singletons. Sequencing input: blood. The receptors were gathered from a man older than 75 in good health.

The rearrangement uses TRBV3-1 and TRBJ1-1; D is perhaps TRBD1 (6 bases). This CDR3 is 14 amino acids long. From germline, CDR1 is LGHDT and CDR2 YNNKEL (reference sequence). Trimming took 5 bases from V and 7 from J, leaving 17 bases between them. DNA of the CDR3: TGTGCCAGCAGCGTTCGACAGGTTGTCAGTGAAGCTTTCTTT. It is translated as CASSVRQVVSEAFF.

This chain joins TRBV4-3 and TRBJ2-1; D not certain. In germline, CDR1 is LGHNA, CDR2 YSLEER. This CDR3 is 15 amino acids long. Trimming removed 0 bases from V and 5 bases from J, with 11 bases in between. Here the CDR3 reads CASSQERGDHNEQFF. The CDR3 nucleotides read TGCGCCAGCAGCCAAGAAAGAGGCGACCACAATGAGCAGTTCTTC.

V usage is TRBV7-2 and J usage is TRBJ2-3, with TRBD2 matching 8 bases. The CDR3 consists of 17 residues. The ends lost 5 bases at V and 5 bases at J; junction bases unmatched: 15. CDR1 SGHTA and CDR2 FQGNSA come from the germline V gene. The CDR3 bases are TGTGCCAGCAGCCCCGCCCTTGAGGCGGGAGGTAAAGATACGCAGTATTTT. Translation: CASSPALEAGGKDTQYF.

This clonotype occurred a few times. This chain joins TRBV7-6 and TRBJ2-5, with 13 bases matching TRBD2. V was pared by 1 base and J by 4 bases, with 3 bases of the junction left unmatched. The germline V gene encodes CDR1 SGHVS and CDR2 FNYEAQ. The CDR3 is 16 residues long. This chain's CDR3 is CASSLGTSGGGETQYF. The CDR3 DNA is TGTGCCAGCAGCTTAGGGACTAGCGGGGGTGGAGAGACCCAGTACTTC.

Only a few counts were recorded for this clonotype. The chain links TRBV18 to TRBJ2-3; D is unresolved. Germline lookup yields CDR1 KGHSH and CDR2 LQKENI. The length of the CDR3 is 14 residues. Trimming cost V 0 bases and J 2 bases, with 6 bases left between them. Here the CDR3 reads CASSPPNPTDTQYF. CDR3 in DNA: TGTGCCAGCTCACCACCGAATCCCACAGATACGCAGTATTTT. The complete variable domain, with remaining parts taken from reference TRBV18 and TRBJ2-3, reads NAGVMQNPRHLVRRRGQEARLRCSPMKGHSHVYWYRQLPEEGLKFMVYLQKENIIDESGMPKERFSAEFPKEGPSILRIQQVVRGDSAAYFCASSPPNPTDTQYFGPGTRLTVL.

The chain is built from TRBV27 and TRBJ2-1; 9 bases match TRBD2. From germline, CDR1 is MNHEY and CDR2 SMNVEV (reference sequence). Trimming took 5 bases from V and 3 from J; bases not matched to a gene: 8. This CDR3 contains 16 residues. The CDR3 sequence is CASSQALAGYYNEQFF. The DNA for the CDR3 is TGTGCCAGCAGTCAAGCGCTAGCGGGGTACTACAATGAGCAGTTCTTC.

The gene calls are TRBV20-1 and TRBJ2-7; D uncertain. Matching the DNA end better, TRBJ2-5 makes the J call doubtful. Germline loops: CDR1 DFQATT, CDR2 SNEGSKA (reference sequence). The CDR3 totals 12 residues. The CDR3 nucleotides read TGCAGTGCTCGCGTGGGTGACGAGACCCAGTACTTC. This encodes CSARVGDETQYF.

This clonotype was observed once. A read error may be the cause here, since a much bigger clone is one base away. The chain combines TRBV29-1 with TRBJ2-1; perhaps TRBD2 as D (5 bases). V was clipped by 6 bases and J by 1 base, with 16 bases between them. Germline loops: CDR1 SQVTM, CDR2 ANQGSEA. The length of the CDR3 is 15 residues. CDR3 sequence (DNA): TGCAGCGTGGATCGGCGGGTTCGGTCCTACAATGAGCAGTTCTTC. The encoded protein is CSVDRRVRSYNEQFF.

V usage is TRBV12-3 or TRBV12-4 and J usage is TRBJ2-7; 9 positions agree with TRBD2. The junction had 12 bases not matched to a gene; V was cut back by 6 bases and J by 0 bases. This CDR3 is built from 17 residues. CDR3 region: CASRGQSTSGTSYEQYF. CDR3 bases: TGTGCCAGCAGGGGTCAATCGACTAGCGGTACCTCCTACGAGCAGTACTTC.

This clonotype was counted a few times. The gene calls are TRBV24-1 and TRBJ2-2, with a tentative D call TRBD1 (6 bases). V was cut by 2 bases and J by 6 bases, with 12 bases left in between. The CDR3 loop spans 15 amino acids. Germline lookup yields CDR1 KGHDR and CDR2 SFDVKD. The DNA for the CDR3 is TGTGCCACCAGTGATTGGCAGGGGAGCTCCGGGGAGCTGTTTTTT. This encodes CATSDWQGSSGELFF.

CDR3 region: CAWSQDRGQKDTQYF. CDR3 bases: TGTGCCTGGAGTCAGGACAGGGGGCAGAAAGATACGCAGTATTTT. The genes are TRBV30 and TRBJ2-3, with 11 nucleotides matching TRBD1. J lost 5 bases, V lost 2 bases, and 6 bases had no gene match. The V gene's germline CDR1 is GTSNPN and CDR2 SVGIG (reference sequence). This CDR3 has 15 residues.

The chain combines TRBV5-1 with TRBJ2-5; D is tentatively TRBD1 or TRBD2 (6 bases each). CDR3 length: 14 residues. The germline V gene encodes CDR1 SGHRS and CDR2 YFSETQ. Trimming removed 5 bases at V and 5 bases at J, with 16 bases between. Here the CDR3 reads CASSWTARGETQYF. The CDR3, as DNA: TGCGCCAGCAGTTGGACAGCCCGGGGGGAGACCCAGTACTTC.

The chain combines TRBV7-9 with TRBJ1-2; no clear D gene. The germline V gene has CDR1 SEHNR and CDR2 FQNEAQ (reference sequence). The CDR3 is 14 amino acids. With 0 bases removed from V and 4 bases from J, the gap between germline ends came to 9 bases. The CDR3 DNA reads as TGTGCCAGCAGCTTAGCGGATACCCGCTATGGCTACACCTTC. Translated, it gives CASSLADTRYGYTF.

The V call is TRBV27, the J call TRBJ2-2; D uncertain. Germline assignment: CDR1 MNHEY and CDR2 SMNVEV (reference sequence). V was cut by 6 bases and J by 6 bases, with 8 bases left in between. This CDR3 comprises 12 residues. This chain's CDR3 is CASSRRAGELFF. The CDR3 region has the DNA TGTGCCAGCAGCCGCCGGGCCGGGGAGCTGTTTTTT.

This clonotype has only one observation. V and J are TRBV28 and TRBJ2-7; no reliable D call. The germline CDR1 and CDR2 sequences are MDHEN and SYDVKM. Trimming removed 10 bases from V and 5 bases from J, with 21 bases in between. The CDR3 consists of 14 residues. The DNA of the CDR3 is TGTGCCACCTCGACCGACACCCTGGTGGACGAGCAGTACTTC. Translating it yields CATSTDTLVDEQYF.

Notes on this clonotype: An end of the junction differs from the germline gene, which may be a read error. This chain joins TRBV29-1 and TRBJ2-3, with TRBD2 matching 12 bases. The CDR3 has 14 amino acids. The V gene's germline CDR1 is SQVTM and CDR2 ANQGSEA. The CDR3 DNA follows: TGCAGCGTTGAGACTAGCGGGAGCACAGGTACGCAGTATTTT. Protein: CSVETSGSTGTQYF.

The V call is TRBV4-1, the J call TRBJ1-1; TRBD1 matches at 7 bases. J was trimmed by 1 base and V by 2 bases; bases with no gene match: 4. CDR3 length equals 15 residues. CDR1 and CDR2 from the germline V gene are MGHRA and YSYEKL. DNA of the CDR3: TGCGCCAGCAGCCAATCGGGACAGCAGAACACTGAAGCTTTCTTT. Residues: CASSQSGQQNTEAFF.

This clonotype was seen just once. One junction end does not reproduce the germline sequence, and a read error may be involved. CDR3 sequence reads: CASGQGGREGGTDTQYF. Written as DNA, the CDR3 is TGTGCCAGCGGCCAAGGCGGTCGGGAGGGAGGGACAGATACGCAGTATTTT. This chain links TRBV4-2 with TRBJ2-3; 8 bases agree with TRBD2. From germline, CDR1 is LGHNA and CDR2 YNFKEQ. The length of the CDR3 is 17 residues.

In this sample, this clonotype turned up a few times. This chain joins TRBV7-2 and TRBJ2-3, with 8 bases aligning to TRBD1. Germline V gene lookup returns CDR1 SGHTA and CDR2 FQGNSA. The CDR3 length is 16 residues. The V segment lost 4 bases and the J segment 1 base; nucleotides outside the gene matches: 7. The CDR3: CASSSNSGGGTDTQYF. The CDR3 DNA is TGTGCCAGCAGCTCAAACTCAGGGGGCGGCACAGATACGCAGTATTTT.

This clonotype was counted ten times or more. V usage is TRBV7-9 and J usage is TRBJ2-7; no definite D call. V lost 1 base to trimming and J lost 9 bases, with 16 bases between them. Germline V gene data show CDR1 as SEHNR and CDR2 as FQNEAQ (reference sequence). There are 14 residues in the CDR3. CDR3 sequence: CASSLGQETARQYF. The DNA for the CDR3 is TGTGCCAGCAGCTTAGGCCAGGAGACCGCTCGGCAGTACTTC.

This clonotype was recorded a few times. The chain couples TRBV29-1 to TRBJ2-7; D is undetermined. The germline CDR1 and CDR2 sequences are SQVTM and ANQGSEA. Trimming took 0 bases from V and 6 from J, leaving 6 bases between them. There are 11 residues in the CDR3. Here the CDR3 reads CSVEEGIEQYF. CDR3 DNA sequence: TGCAGCGTTGAAGAGGGAATCGAGCAGTACTTC.

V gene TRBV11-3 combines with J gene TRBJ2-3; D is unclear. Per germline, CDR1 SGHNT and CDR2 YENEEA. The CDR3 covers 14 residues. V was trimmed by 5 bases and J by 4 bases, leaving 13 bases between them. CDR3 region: CASSVTPGADTQYF. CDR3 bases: TGTGCCAGCAGCGTAACCCCTGGGGCAGATACGCAGTATTTT.

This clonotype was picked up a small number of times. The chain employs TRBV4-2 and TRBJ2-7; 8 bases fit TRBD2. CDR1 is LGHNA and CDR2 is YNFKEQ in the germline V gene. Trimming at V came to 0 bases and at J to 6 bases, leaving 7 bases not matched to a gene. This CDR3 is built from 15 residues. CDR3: CASSQDGAGVREQYF. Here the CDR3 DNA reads TGTGCCAGCAGCCAAGACGGAGCGGGAGTCCGCGAGCAGTACTTC.

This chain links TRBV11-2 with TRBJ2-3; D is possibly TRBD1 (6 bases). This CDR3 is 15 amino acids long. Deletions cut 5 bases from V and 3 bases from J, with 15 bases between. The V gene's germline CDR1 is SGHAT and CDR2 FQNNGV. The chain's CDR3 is CASSPQGGSTDTQYF. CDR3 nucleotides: TGTGCCAGCAGCCCACAGGGTGGATCGACAGATACGCAGTATTTT.

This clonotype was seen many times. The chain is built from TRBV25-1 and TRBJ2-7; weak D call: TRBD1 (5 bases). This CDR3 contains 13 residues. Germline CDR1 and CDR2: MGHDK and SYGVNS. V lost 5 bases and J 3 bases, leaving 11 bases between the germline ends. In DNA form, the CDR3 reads TGTGCCAGCAGTAGGGGATCTGGCTACGAGCAGTACTTC. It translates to CASSRGSGYEQYF.

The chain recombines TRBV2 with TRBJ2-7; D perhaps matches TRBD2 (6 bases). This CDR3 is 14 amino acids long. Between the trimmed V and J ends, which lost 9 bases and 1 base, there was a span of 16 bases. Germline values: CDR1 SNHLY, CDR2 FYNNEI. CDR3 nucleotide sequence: TGTGCCAGGGGCCTGGAGGGGCGGTCCTACGAGCAGTACTTC. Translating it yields CARGLEGRSYEQYF.